This is a list of T cell receptor beta chains from one sample in a study of blood T cell repertoires in COVID-19. Libraries were prepared by immunoSEQ multiplex PCR; TCRdb keeps only in-frame clonotypes and omits some of them. The sample carries 250,000 to 300,000 clones, 75% to 85% recorded once. The sequencing input was peripheral blood. The receptors were gathered from a man between 45 and 60 years old with active or convalescent COVID-19. Each CDR3 is given with its conserved first and last residue. The D gene is left open where the match is weak. Only some rows state a clone size, as once, few, many or a class for expanded clones.

V: TRBV5-6; size: NA; J: TRBJ1-1; D: NA; CDR3: CASSLGERPPEAFF; DNA: TGTGCCAGCAGCTTGGGGGAGCGACCACCTGAAGCTTTCTTT
V: TRBV27; size: once; J: TRBJ2-5; D: TRBD2; CDR3: CASSAGTSGRTQYF; DNA: TGTGCCAGCAGTGCCGGGACTAGCGGGAGGACCCAGTACTTC
V: TRBV6-5; size: once; J: TRBJ1-6; D: NA; CDR3: CASRARNNHNSPLHF; DNA: TGTGCCAGCAGGGCTAGAAATAATCATAATTCACCCCTCCACTTT
V: TRBV10-3; size: NA; J: TRBJ2-7; D: NA; CDR3: CAISESSTGTYEQYF; DNA: TGTGCCATCAGTGAGTCAAGTACAGGGACCTACGAGCAGTACTTC
V: TRBV5-1; size: NA; J: TRBJ1-1; D: NA; CDR3: CASSLGPRAGDTEAFF; DNA: TGCGCCAGCAGCTTGGGCCCGAGGGCAGGCGACACTGAAGCTTTCTTT
V: TRBV12-3/TRBV12-4; size: NA; J: TRBJ1-2; D: NA; CDR3: CATKEPGLVGYTF; DNA: TGTGCCACCAAGGAACCAGGGCTCGTTGGCTACACCTTC
V: TRBV10-3; size: NA; J: TRBJ2-5; D: NA; CDR3: CATGTFEETQYF; DNA: TGTGCCACGGGGACATTCGAAGAGACCCAGTACTTC
V: TRBV3-1/TRBV3-2; size: NA; J: TRBJ2-1; D: NA; CDR3: CASSSRVYGSYNEQFF; DNA: TGTGCCAGCAGCTCCCGGGTCTACGGGAGTTACAATGAGCAGTTCTTC
V: TRBV6-5; size: once; J: TRBJ2-2; D: NA; CDR3: CASRWQGMTGELFF; DNA: TGTGCCAGCCGGTGGCAGGGAATGACCGGGGAGCTGTTTTTT
V: TRBV6-5; size: NA; J: TRBJ2-2; D: NA; CDR3: CASSYGTYTGELFF; DNA: TGTGCCAGCAGTTACGGGACATACACCGGGGAGCTGTTTTTT
V: TRBV7-2; size: NA; J: TRBJ2-1; D: TRBD1; CDR3: CASSLQPSTGHEQFF; DNA: TGTGCCAGCAGCCTACAACCCTCGACAGGGCATGAGCAGTTCTTC
V: TRBV20-1; size: NA; J: TRBJ2-7; D: NA; CDR3: CSASFQGRVEQYF; DNA: TGCAGTGCTAGTTTCCAGGGAAGGGTCGAGCAGTACTTC
V: TRBV7-8; size: NA; J: TRBJ2-7; D: TRBD2; CDR3: CASSRTSTSGPNSYEQYF; DNA: TGTGCCAGCAGCCGAACTTCCACTAGCGGACCAAACTCCTACGAGCAGTACTTC
V: TRBV27; size: NA; J: TRBJ2-3; D: TRBD2; CDR3: CASSLKSSGAYTQYF; DNA: TGTGCCAGCAGTTTAAAGTCTAGCGGGGCTTATACGCAGTATTTT
V: TRBV4-1; size: NA; J: TRBJ1-4; D: NA; CDR3: CASSSGLLEKLFF; DNA: TGCGCCAGCAGCTCTGGACTGCTCGAAAAACTGTTTTTT